This TCR beta chain was documented in a study of CD8 T cells in ankylosing spondylitis. Findings and limits, study-wide: Several highly homologous variants made up a TCR beta motif, and this motif appeared characteristic of ankylosing spondylitis blood.

Researchers built TCR beta libraries using quantitative 5'-RACE with molecular barcodes. Each CDR3 protein gets one entry after TCRdb re-called the 5' RACE reads with MiXCR. This table has some 30,000 distinct CDR3 sequences, 6.5% to 9% appearing once. This clonotype was counted only a few times. The antigen remains unidentified. The CDR3 runs 11 residues. V lost 7 bases, J lost 4 bases, and 11 bases lay in between. Germline V gene data show CDR1 as SQVTM and CDR2 as ANQGSEA. V usage is TRBV29-1 and J usage is TRBJ2-7; D may be TRBD1 or TRBD2 (5 bases each). The sample consisted of blood, either unsorted or a sorted T cell fraction (not recorded which). The sequence was collected from a male donor with ankylosing spondylitis or in good health (not recorded which). The CDR3 bases are TGCAGCGCCAGGGACGGATACGAGCAGTACTTC. Its protein product is CSARDGYEQYF.